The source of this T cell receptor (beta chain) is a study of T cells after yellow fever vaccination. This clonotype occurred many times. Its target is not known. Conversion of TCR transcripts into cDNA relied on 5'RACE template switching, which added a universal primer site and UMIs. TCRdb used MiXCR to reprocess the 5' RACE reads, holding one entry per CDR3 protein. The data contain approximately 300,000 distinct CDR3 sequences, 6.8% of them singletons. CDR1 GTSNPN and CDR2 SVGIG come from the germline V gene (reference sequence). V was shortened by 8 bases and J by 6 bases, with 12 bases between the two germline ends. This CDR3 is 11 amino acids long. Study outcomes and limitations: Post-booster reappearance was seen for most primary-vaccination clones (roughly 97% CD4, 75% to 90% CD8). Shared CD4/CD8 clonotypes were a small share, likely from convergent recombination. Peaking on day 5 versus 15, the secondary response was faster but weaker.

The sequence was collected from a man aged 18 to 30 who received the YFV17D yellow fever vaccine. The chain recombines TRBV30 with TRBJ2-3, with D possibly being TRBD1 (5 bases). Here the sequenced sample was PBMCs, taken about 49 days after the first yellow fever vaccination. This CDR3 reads CAADSADTQYF. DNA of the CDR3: TGTGCCGCTGACAGCGCCGATACGCAGTATTTT.